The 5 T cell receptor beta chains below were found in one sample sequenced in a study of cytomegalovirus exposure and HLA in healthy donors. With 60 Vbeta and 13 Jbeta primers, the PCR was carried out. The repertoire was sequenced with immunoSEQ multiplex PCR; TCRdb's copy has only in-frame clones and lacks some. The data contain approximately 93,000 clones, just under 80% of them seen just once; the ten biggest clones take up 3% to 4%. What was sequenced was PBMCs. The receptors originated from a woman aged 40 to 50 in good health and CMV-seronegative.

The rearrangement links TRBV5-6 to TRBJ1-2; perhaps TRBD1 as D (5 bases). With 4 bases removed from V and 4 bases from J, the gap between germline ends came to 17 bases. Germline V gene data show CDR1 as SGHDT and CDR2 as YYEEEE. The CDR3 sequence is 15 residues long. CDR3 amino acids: CASSDPQGSFYGYTF. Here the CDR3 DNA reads TGTGCCAGCAGCGATCCTCAGGGCTCCTTCTATGGCTACACCTTC.

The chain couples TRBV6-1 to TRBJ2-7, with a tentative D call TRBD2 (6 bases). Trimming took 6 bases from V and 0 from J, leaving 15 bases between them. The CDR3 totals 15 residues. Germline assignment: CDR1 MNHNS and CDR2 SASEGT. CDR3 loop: CASSINWGDSYEQYF. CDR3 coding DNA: TGTGCCAGCAGCATAAACTGGGGGGACTCCTACGAGCAGTACTTC.

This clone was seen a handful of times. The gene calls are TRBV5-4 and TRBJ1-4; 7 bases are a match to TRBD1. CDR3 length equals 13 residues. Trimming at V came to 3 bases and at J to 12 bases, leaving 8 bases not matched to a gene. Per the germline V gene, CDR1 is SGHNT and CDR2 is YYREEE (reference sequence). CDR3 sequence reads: CASSYSGGRELFF. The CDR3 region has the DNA TGTGCCAGCAGCTATTCAGGGGGAAGAGAACTGTTTTTT.

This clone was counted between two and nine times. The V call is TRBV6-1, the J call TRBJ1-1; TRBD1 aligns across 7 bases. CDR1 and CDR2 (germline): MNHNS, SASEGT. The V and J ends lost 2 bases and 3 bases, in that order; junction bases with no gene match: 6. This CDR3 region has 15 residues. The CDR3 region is CASSESGGQYTEAFF. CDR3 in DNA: TGTGCCAGCAGTGAAAGTGGGGGACAGTACACTGAAGCTTTCTTT.

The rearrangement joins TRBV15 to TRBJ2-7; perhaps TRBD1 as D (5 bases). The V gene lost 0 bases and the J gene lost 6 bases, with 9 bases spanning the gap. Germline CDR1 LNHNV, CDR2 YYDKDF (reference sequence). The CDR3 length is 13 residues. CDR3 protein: CATSRDRVTEQYF. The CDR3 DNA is TGTGCCACCAGCAGAGACAGGGTGACCGAGCAGTACTTC.